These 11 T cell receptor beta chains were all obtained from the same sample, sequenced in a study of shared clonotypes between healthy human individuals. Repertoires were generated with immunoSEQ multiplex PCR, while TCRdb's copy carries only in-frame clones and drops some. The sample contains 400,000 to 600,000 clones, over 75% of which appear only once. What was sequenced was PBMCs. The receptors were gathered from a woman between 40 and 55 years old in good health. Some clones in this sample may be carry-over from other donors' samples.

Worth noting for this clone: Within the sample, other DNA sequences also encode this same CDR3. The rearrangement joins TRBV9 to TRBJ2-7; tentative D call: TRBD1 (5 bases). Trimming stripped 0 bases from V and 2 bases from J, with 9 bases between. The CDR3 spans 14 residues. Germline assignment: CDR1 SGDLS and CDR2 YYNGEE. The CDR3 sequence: CASSVGVGPYEQYF. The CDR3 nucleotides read TGTGCCAGCAGCGTAGGGGTGGGGCCCTACGAGCAGTACTTC.

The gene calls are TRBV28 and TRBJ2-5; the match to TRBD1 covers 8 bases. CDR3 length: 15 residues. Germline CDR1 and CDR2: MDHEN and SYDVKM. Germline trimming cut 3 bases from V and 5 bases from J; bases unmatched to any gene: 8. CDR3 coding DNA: TGTGCCAGCAGTTTGGGGTCAGGGGGCTGGGAGACCCAGTACTTC. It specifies CASSLGSGGWETQYF.

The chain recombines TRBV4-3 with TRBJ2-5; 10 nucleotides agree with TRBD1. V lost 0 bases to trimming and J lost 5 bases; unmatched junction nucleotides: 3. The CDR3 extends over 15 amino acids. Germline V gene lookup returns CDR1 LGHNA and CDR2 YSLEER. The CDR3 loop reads CASSQDGTGEETQYF. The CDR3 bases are TGCGCCAGCAGCCAAGATGGGACAGGGGAGGAGACCCAGTACTTC.

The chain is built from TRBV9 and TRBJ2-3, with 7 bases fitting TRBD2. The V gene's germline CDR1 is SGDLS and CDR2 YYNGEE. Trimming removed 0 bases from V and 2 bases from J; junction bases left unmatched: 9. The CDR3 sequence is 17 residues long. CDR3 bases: TGTGCCAGCAGCGTAGGTGCGGGAGTGCTCAACACAGATACGCAGTATTTT. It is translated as CASSVGAGVLNTDTQYF.

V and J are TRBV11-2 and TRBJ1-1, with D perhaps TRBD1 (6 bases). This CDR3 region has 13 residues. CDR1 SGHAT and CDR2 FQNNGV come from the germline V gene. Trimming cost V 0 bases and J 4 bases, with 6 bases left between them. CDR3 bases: TGTGCCAGCAGCTTAGAAGGGGGCACTGAAGCTTTCTTT. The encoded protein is CASSLEGGTEAFF.

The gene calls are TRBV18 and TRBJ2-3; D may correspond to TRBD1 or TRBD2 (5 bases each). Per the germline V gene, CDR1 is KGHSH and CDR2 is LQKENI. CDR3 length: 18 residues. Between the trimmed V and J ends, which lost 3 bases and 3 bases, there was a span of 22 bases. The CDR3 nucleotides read TGTGCCAGCTCACCCCTACCGCTGGGCCTGAGGGGAACAGATACGCAGTATTTT. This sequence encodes CASSPLPLGLRGTDTQYF.

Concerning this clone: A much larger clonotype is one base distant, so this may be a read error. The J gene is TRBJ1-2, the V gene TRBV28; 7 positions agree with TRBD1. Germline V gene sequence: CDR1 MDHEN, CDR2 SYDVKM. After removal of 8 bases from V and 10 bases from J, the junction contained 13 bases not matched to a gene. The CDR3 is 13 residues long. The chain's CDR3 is CASSAWRGLDYTF. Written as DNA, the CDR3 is TGTGCCAGCTCGGCCTGGAGGGGGCTTGACTACACCTTC.

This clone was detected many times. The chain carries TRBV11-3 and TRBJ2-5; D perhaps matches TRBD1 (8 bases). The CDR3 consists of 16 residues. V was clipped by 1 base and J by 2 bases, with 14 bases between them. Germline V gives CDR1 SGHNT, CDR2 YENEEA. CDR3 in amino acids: CASSLGGGTGQETQYF. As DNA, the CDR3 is TGTGCCAGCAGCTTAGGGGGAGGGACAGGACAAGAGACCCAGTACTTC. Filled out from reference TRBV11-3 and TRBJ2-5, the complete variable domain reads EAGVVQSPRYKIIEKKQPVAFWCNPISGHNTLYWYLQNLGQGPELLIRYENEEAVDDSQLPKDRFSAERLKGVDSTLKIQPAELGDSAVYLCASSLGGGTGQETQYFGPGTRLLVL.

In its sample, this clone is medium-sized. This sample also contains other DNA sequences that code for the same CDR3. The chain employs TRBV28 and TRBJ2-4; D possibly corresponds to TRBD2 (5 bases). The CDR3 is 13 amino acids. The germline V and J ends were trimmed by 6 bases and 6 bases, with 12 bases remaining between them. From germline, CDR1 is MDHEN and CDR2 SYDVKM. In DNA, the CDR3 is TGTGCCAGCAGACTAGGGATCCTAAACATTCAGTACTTC. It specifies CASRLGILNIQYF.

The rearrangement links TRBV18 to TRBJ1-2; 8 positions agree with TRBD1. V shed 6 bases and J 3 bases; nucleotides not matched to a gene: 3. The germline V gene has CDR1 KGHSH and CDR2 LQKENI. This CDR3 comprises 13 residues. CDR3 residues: CASSTGEHYGYTF. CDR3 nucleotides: TGTGCCAGCTCGACAGGGGAGCACTATGGCTACACCTTC.

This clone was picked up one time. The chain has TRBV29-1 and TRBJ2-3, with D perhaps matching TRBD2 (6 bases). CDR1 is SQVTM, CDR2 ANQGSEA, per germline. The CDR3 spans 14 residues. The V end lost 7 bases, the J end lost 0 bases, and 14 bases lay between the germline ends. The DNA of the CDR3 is TGCAGCGCAAAGCGGGCGGAAAGCACAGATACGCAGTATTTT. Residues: CSAKRAESTDTQYF.